A selection of T cell receptor beta chains follows, all from one sample in a study of identical twins. A single record per CDR3 protein comes from TCRdb applying MiXCR to the 5' RACE reads. The sample records 400,000 to 550,000 distinct CDR3 sequences, approximately 22% being singletons. This sample also appeared in a second study, on T cells expressing NK-cell markers.

Sequencing was done on a sample of CD4+ T cells sorted from blood. These receptors all stem from a woman under 30 in good health. Both conserved end residues are part of each CDR3. A D gene is named only where the DNA matches it firmly. Clone size appears in some rows only: once, few, many, or a class for an expanded clone.

V: TRBV6-5
J: TRBJ1-3
size: many
D: TRBD1
length: 12
DNA: TGTGCCAGCAGTTACTCGCGGGACAGGGCTACTTTT
CDR3: CASSYSRDRATF

V: TRBV10-3
J: TRBJ2-1
size: NA
D: TRBD1
length: 12
DNA: TGTGCCACTCGGACAGGGGATAATGAGCAGTTCTTC
CDR3: CATRTGDNEQFF

V: TRBV15
J: TRBJ2-7
size: NA
D: TRBD1
length: 14
DNA: TGTGCCACCAGCAGAGTCAAAGGGGACAGTAAGCAGTACTTC
CDR3: CATSRVKGDSKQYF

V: TRBV20-1
J: TRBJ2-2
size: few
D: NA
length: 13
DNA: TGCAGTGCTCGCCGACCTAACACCGGGGAGCTGTTTTTT
CDR3: CSARRPNTGELFF

V: TRBV10-3
J: TRBJ2-3
size: NA
D: TRBD1
length: 14
DNA: TGTGCCACCGGGACAGGGGGAATAGGAGATACGCAGTATTTT
CDR3: CATGTGGIGDTQYF

V: TRBV7-6
J: TRBJ2-3
size: NA
D: TRBD1
length: 13
DNA: TGTGCCAGCAGCACCCGGACAGGGGATACGCAGTATTTT
CDR3: CASSTRTGDTQYF

V: TRBV10-3
J: TRBJ1-1
size: NA
D: NA
length: 16
DNA: TGTGCCATCAGTGAGTCGGCGCAGTTAATTCACACTGAAGCTTTCTTT
CDR3: CAISESAQLIHTEAFF

V: TRBV5-1
J: TRBJ2-2
size: NA
D: NA
length: 13
DNA: TGCGCCAGCAGCCCCCCGTCGTCCGGGGAGCTGTTTTTT
CDR3: CASSPPSSGELFF

V: TRBV6-2/TRBV6-3
J: TRBJ1-5
size: few
D: NA
length: 13
DNA: TGTGCCAGCAGAATCGATAGCAATCAGCCCCAGCATTTT
CDR3: CASRIDSNQPQHF

V: TRBV3-1
J: TRBJ2-7
size: NA
D: TRBD2
length: 15
DNA: TGTGCCAGCAGCCAAGGGGCGGGAGCGAGCTACGAGCAGTACTTC
CDR3: CASSQGAGASYEQYF

V: TRBV7-8
J: TRBJ2-2
size: NA
D: NA
length: 16
DNA: TGTGCCAGCAGCTTAACGGTGGCACAGAACACCGGGGAGCTGTTTTTT
CDR3: CASSLTVAQNTGELFF

V: TRBV20-1
J: TRBJ1-2
size: NA
D: NA
length: 15
DNA: TGCAGTGCTAGAGATCCCCGGACCGATAACTATGGCTACACCTTC
CDR3: CSARDPRTDNYGYTF

V: TRBV29-1
J: TRBJ1-2
size: NA
D: TRBD1
length: 16
DNA: TGCAGCGCTGGAGAGGCCGGGACAGGGGGCGGAGGTGGCTACACCTTC
CDR3: CSAGEAGTGGGGGYTF

V: TRBV10-3
J: TRBJ1-1
size: NA
D: TRBD1
length: 11
DNA: TGTGCCATCAATGGACAGGGAGAAGCTTTCTTT
CDR3: CAINGQGEAFF

V: TRBV7-9
J: TRBJ2-5
size: few
D: TRBD2
length: 15
DNA: TGTGCCAGCTCCGGACTAGCGGGGAACCAAGAGACCCAGTACTTC
CDR3: CASSGLAGNQETQYF

V: TRBV25-1
J: TRBJ1-6
size: few
D: NA
length: 14
DNA: TGTGCCAGCAGTGAACGGGATTATAATTCACCCCTCCACTTT
CDR3: CASSERDYNSPLHF

V: TRBV12-3/TRBV12-4
J: TRBJ1-2
size: NA
D: TRBD1
length: 14
DNA: TGTGCCAGCAGTTTAGCGGACAGGGTGTATGGCTACACCTTC
CDR3: CASSLADRVYGYTF

V: TRBV5-4
J: TRBJ2-1
size: NA
D: TRBD1
length: 17
DNA: TGTGCCAGCAGCCATCATAGTAGGACAGGGGGTAGGAATGAGCAGTTCTTC
CDR3: CASSHHSRTGGRNEQFF

V: TRBV7-9
J: TRBJ2-5
size: NA
D: NA
length: 16
DNA: TGTGCCAGCAGCTTATTGTCTGGGGGCTGGAGGGAGACCCAGTACTTC
CDR3: CASSLLSGGWRETQYF

V: TRBV5-1
J: TRBJ2-1
size: few
D: TRBD2
length: 14
DNA: TGCGCCAGCAGCGCCGGACTAGCGGGCAATGAGCAGTTCTTC
CDR3: CASSAGLAGNEQFF

V: TRBV5-1
J: TRBJ1-2
size: few
D: TRBD1
length: 13
DNA: TGCGCCAGCAGCACTGAGACAGGGGATGGCTACACCTTC
CDR3: CASSTETGDGYTF

V: TRBV28
J: TRBJ2-7
size: few
D: NA
length: 15
DNA: TGTGCCAGCAGTTTAACGGGCAGGAGCTCCTACGAGCAGTACTTC
CDR3: CASSLTGRSSYEQYF

V: TRBV19
J: TRBJ2-2
size: NA
D: NA
length: 16
DNA: TGTGCCAGTAGTGCCCCAATTCTAGGGAACACCGGGGAGCTGTTTTTT
CDR3: CASSAPILGNTGELFF

V: TRBV9
J: TRBJ1-2
size: few
D: NA
length: 12
DNA: TGTGCCAGCAGCGTAGCTACTGGCGTCTACACCTTC
CDR3: CASSVATGVYTF

V: TRBV10-3
J: TRBJ2-7
size: many
D: NA
length: 13
DNA: TGTGCCATCAGTCCGGGGGTAGACTACGAGCAGTACTTC
CDR3: CAISPGVDYEQYF

V: TRBV20-1
J: TRBJ2-3
size: few
D: TRBD2
length: 14
DNA: TGCAGTGCTAGGGTTGGGAGGGATCGTGGTACGCAGTATTTT
CDR3: CSARVGRDRGTQYF

V: TRBV4-2
J: TRBJ2-1
size: NA
D: NA
length: 14
DNA: TGTGCCAGCAGCCAAAGGCTATCCTACAATGAGCAGTTCTTC
CDR3: CASSQRLSYNEQFF

V: TRBV20-1
J: TRBJ2-1
size: few
D: TRBD2
length: 14
DNA: TGCAGTGCTAAAGATGCCGGGACTATCAATGAGCAGTTCTTC
CDR3: CSAKDAGTINEQFF

V: TRBV24-1
J: TRBJ2-3
size: many
D: NA
length: 13
DNA: TGTGCCACCAGTGACCGGAGCACAGATACGCAGTATTTT
CDR3: CATSDRSTDTQYF

V: TRBV6-1
J: TRBJ2-2
size: NA
D: TRBD2
length: 16
DNA: TGTGCCAGCAGTAGACTAGCGGAAACGAACACCGGGGAGCTGTTTTTT
CDR3: CASSRLAETNTGELFF

V: TRBV27
J: TRBJ1-1
size: few
D: NA
length: 15
DNA: TGTGCCAGCAGTTGGGGACATTCAACGAACACTGAAGCTTTCTTT
CDR3: CASSWGHSTNTEAFF